These 31 T cell receptor beta chains were sequenced from one sample in a study of shared clonotypes between healthy human individuals. Repertoires were generated with immunoSEQ multiplex PCR, while TCRdb's copy carries only in-frame clones and drops some. The sample holds a few million clones, 85% to 95% seen once. The sample comprised naive CD4+ T cells from PBMCs. This sample's subset: CD45RA+ positively selected. Receptor source: a young man in good health. Some clones in this sample may be carry-over from other donors' samples.

The chain carries TRBV2 and TRBJ1-5; D unresolved. The CDR3 runs to 16 residues. The ends were cut back, 1 base at V and 2 bases at J, with 12 bases in the middle. In germline, CDR1 is SNHLY, CDR2 FYNNEI. The CDR3 protein is CASSEGKGGGNQPQHF. For the CDR3, the DNA is TGTGCCAGCAGTGAAGGGAAAGGCGGGGGCAATCAGCCCCAGCATTTT.

This rearrangement joins TRBV11-1 to TRBJ2-5, with TRBD1 matching 7 bases. The V segment lost 4 bases and the J segment 1 base; nucleotides outside the gene matches: 3. CDR1 and CDR2 (germline): SGHAT, FQDESV (reference sequence). This CDR3 is built from 14 residues. CDR3 residues: CASSSTGPQETQYF. CDR3 DNA: TGTGCCAGCAGCTCGACAGGGCCCCAAGAGACCCAGTACTTC. Full variable domain (rest looked up from reference TRBV11-1 and TRBJ2-5): EAEVAQSPRYKITEKSQAVAFWCDPISGHATLYWYRQILGQGPELLVQFQDESVVDDSQLPKDRFSAERLKGVDSTLKIQPAELGDSAMYLCASSSTGPQETQYFGPGTRLLVL.

A remark on this clone: Other DNA variants within this sample encode the same CDR3. The chain uses TRBV7-3 and TRBJ2-1; D gene unclear. V lost 5 bases, J lost 0 bases, and 11 bases lay in between. The CDR3 covers 15 residues. Germline V gives CDR1 SGHTA, CDR2 FQGTGA. CDR3 region: CASSLTQSSYNEQFF. For the CDR3, the DNA is TGTGCCAGCAGCCTTACCCAGAGCTCCTACAATGAGCAGTTCTTC. The variable domain in full, completed from reference TRBV7-3 and TRBJ2-1, reads GAGVSQTPSNKVTEKGKYVELRCDPISGHTALYWYRQSLGQGPEFLIYFQGTGAADDSGLPNDRFFAVRPEGSVSTLKIQRTERGDSAVYLCASSLTQSSYNEQFFGPGTRLTVL.

CDR3 nucleotide sequence: TGTGCCAGCAGCCCCTCCCCGGGACTAGAAGGGTACAATGAGCAGTTCTTC. Translation gives CASSPSPGLEGYNEQFF. V gene TRBV7-9 combines with J gene TRBJ2-1, with 8 bases aligning to TRBD2. The CDR3 sequence is 17 residues long. The V gene's germline CDR1 is SEHNR and CDR2 FQNEAQ (reference sequence). The V and J ends lost 5 bases and 4 bases, in that order; junction bases with no gene match: 13.

The chain combines TRBV5-1 with TRBJ2-7; 11 nucleotides line up with TRBD2. Germline V gene lookup returns CDR1 SGHRS and CDR2 YFSETQ. The CDR3 loop spans 16 amino acids. V lost 2 bases and J lost 5; bases outside the gene matches: 9. The CDR3 nucleotides are TGCGCCAGCAGCTTCCTAGCGGGAGGCCCTAGGGACGAGCAGTACTTC. It yields the protein CASSFLAGGPRDEQYF.

A remark on this clone: The same CDR3 arises from other DNA sequences in this sample as well. The V gene is TRBV7-9, the J gene TRBJ2-6; no definite D call. Trimming took off 1 base at V and 0 bases at J, with 7 bases between the two ends. Germline-derived CDR1 and CDR2 are SEHNR and FQNEAQ (reference sequence). The CDR3 totals 16 residues. The CDR3 region has the DNA TGTGCCAGCAGCTTAGGGGCTTCCTCTGGGGCCAACGTCCTGACTTTC. Its protein product is CASSLGASSGANVLTF.

The CDR3 DNA reads TGTGCCAGCAGCGAGGGACTAGCCAAAAACATTCAGTACTTC. This codes for CASSEGLAKNIQYF. The rearrangement uses TRBV7-2 and TRBJ2-4; TRBD2 might be the D (6 bases). V gave up 5 bases and J gave up 0 bases, with 8 bases separating them. The CDR3 totals 14 residues. Germline V lookup: CDR1 SGHTA, CDR2 FQGNSA.

V gene TRBV5-6 combines with J gene TRBJ2-2, with D perhaps matching TRBD1 (6 bases). The CDR3 consists of 15 residues. From germline, CDR1 is SGHDT and CDR2 YYEEEE. The germline V and J ends were trimmed by 4 bases and 2 bases, with 12 bases remaining between them. CDR3 in amino acids: CASSGGQLNTGELFF. CDR3 in DNA: TGTGCCAGCAGCGGCGGACAGCTTAACACCGGGGAGCTGTTTTTT.

The sample holds a few counts of this clone. V gene TRBV18 combines with J gene TRBJ1-5; 7 nucleotides agree with TRBD1. CDR1 and CDR2 from the germline V gene are KGHSH and LQKENI. Unmatched junction bases numbered 3, after V lost 2 bases and J lost 5 bases. This CDR3 region has 14 residues. The CDR3, as DNA: TGTGCCAGCTCACCAGAGGGGGCCGATCAGCCCCAGCATTTT. Translation: CASSPEGADQPQHF.

The J gene is TRBJ2-6, the V gene TRBV6-6, with a weak D call TRBD2 (6 bases). CDR1 is MNHNY and CDR2 is SVGAGI in the germline V gene (reference sequence). Trimming took off 6 bases at V and 3 bases at J, with 12 bases between the two ends. There are 15 residues in the CDR3. The CDR3 nucleotides are TGTGCCAGCAGGGATGGAGGGATTGGGGCCAACGTCCTGACTTTC. Its protein is CASRDGGIGANVLTF.

The J gene is TRBJ2-5, the V gene TRBV18; tentative D call: TRBD2 (6 bases). Germline values: CDR1 KGHSH, CDR2 LQKENI. V was shortened by 2 bases and J by 4 bases, with 11 bases between the two germline ends. This CDR3 contains 14 residues. CDR3: CASSPNQGGETQYF. In DNA form, the CDR3 reads TGTGCCAGCTCACCAAACCAGGGAGGAGAGACCCAGTACTTC.

The genes are TRBV6-5 and TRBJ1-6, with 9 positions matching TRBD1. This CDR3 contains 15 residues. V lost 0 bases to trimming and J lost 10 bases; unmatched junction nucleotides: 4. The germline V gene encodes CDR1 MNHEY and CDR2 SVGAGI. The CDR3 DNA sequence: TGTGCCAGCAGTTACTCGGGACAGGGCCTGTCACCCCTCCACTTT. Encoded protein: CASSYSGQGLSPLHF.

This clone has only one observation. The DNA for the CDR3 is TGTGCCAGCAGCAAGACTAGCGGGAGTACAGATACGCAGTATTTT. Encoded protein: CASSKTSGSTDTQYF. V and J are TRBV7-6 and TRBJ2-3; 12 bases line up with TRBD2. The CDR3 loop spans 15 amino acids. Looked up from germline, CDR1 is SGHVS and CDR2 is FNYEAQ. The V segment lost 5 bases and the J segment 3 bases; nucleotides outside the gene matches: 3.

The rearrangement uses TRBV28 and TRBJ2-3, with 9 nucleotides matching TRBD2. Germline V gene lookup returns CDR1 MDHEN and CDR2 SYDVKM. With V trimmed by 9 bases and J by 2 bases, 9 bases remained unmatched. This CDR3 comprises 15 residues. CDR3 sequence reads: CASYGASGNTDTQYF. Written as DNA, the CDR3 is TGTGCCAGTTACGGGGCTAGCGGGAACACAGATACGCAGTATTTT. Looking up the rest from reference TRBV28 and TRBJ2-3 gives the full variable domain: DVKVTQSSRYLVKRTGEKVFLECVQDMDHENMFWYRQDPGLGLRLIYFSYDVKMKEKGDIPEGYSVSREKKERFSLILESASTNQTSMYLCASYGASGNTDTQYFGPGTRLTVL.

The chain recombines TRBV5-4 with TRBJ2-2; 11 bases are a match to TRBD2. This CDR3 has 16 amino acids. Germline V gene sequence: CDR1 SGHNT, CDR2 YYREEE (reference sequence). V trimming: 0 bases; J trimming: 5 bases; junction bases outside the gene matches: 3. The CDR3 sequence: CASSLVASGRTGELFF. CDR3 nucleotides: TGTGCCAGCAGCTTGGTAGCTAGCGGGAGGACCGGGGAGCTGTTTTTT.

The chain employs TRBV5-8 and TRBJ2-2; TRBD2 is a possible D gene (6 bases). Germline V gene data show CDR1 as SGHTS and CDR2 as YDEGEE. The CDR3 has 16 amino acids. V lost 4 bases and J 6 bases, leaving 19 bases between the germline ends. The CDR3 is CASSPRRGSVAGELFF. CDR3 DNA sequence: TGTGCCAGCAGCCCCCGTCGGGGGAGCGTCGCCGGGGAGCTGTTTTTT.

The chain combines TRBV28 with TRBJ2-7; D is unclear. CDR1 is MDHEN and CDR2 is SYDVKM in the germline V gene. V shed 6 bases and J shed 6 bases, with 12 bases lying between them. CDR3 length equals 12 residues. The CDR3 bases are TGTGCCAGCAGGACCACGCCGGGCGAGCAGTACTTC. Protein product: CASRTTPGEQYF. Filled out from reference TRBV28 and TRBJ2-7, the complete variable domain reads DVKVTQSSRYLVKRTGEKVFLECVQDMDHENMFWYRQDPGLGLRLIYFSYDVKMKEKGDIPEGYSVSREKKERFSLILESASTNQTSMYLCASRTTPGEQYFGPGTRLTVT.

This clone occurred once. The chain recombines TRBV7-2 with TRBJ1-2, with TRBD1 matching over 7 bases. V gave up 1 base and J gave up 7 bases; unmatched junction bases: 6. The germline V gene encodes CDR1 SGHTA and CDR2 FQGNSA. CDR3 size: 14 residues. The CDR3 protein is CASSLEFAGGGYTF. The DNA of the CDR3 is TGTGCCAGCAGCTTAGAGTTTGCAGGGGGTGGCTACACCTTC.

CDR3 nucleotide sequence: TGTGCCAGCAGCCTGGGGGCTGGTTCTTGGGACTATGGCTACACCTTC. Amino acid sequence: CASSLGAGSWDYGYTF. The rearrangement uses TRBV25-1 and TRBJ1-2, with D perhaps TRBD1 (6 bases). The CDR3 is 16 amino acids. Germline CDR1 reads MGHDK; CDR2 reads SYGVNS. V lost 6 bases and J lost 3, with 20 bases in between.

This chain links TRBV7-9 with TRBJ1-1; D perhaps matches TRBD1 (5 bases). The CDR3 runs 16 residues. Trimming removed 4 bases at V and 1 base at J, with 16 bases between. Germline V CDR1 and CDR2: SEHNR, FQNEAQ (reference sequence). Here the CDR3 reads CASSSPGQTWNTEAFF. CDR3 in DNA: TGTGCCAGCAGCTCTCCGGGGCAGACATGGAACACTGAAGCTTTCTTT.

The chain combines TRBV5-1 with TRBJ2-3; tentatively, D is TRBD2 (6 bases). Trimming took 4 bases from V and 3 from J, leaving 12 bases between them. The CDR3 runs 14 residues. Germline values: CDR1 SGHRS, CDR2 YFSETQ. This CDR3 is CASSPAEGTDTQYF. DNA of the CDR3: TGCGCCAGCAGCCCCGCGGAGGGAACAGATACGCAGTATTTT.

To note about this clone: At the DNA level, this CDR3 is encoded by other sequences in the same sample as well. V and J are TRBV6-1 and TRBJ1-5; D may be TRBD1 (6 bases). Trimming removed 2 bases at V and 3 bases at J, with 11 bases between. CDR1 is MNHNS, CDR2 SASEGT, per germline. This CDR3 comprises 15 residues. The CDR3 sequence: CASSERGGANQPQHF. CDR3 bases: TGTGCCAGCAGTGAACGAGGGGGGGCCAATCAGCCCCAGCATTTT.

This chain joins TRBV19 and TRBJ1-1; D may be TRBD1 (6 bases). The CDR3 length is 16 residues. Germline V gene lookup returns CDR1 LNHDA and CDR2 SQIVND (reference sequence). Trimming removed 7 bases at V and 2 bases at J, with 20 bases between. The CDR3 loop is CASTAHAGTPNTEAFF. The CDR3 nucleotides read TGTGCCAGTACGGCCCACGCCGGGACACCAAACACTGAAGCTTTCTTT.

The chain uses TRBV10-3 and TRBJ2-5, with a tentative D call TRBD1 (6 bases). This CDR3 contains 16 residues. Trimming removed 2 bases from V and 5 bases from J, with 18 bases in between. Germline CDR1 reads ENHRY; CDR2 reads SYGVKD. The CDR3 sequence is CAISEELLGQGETQYF. The CDR3 DNA follows: TGTGCCATCAGTGAGGAGCTGTTAGGGCAGGGGGAGACCCAGTACTTC.

The chain has TRBV6-5 and TRBJ1-4; tentative D call: TRBD1 (5 bases). The CDR3 contains 13 residues. V dropped 10 bases and J dropped 5 bases, with 14 bases sitting between them. From germline, CDR1 is MNHEY and CDR2 SVGAGI. The CDR3 is CATQLGQNEKLFF. The CDR3 nucleotides are TGTGCCACCCAACTCGGACAAAATGAAAAACTGTTTTTT.

On this clone itself: The sample contains more than one DNA sequence encoding this CDR3. This rearrangement joins TRBV30 to TRBJ2-5; no clear D. The CDR3 is 13 residues long. Germline V lookup: CDR1 GTSNPN, CDR2 SVGIG (reference sequence). V was trimmed by 0 bases and J by 5 bases, leaving 10 bases between them. The CDR3 sequence: CAWSVNLQETQYF. The CDR3 coding sequence is TGTGCCTGGAGTGTAAACCTCCAGGAGACCCAGTACTTC.

This chain joins TRBV5-1 and TRBJ2-3; 14 bases are shared with TRBD2. Germline values: CDR1 SGHRS, CDR2 YFSETQ. V was clipped by 3 bases and J by 4 bases; unmatched bases: 7. This CDR3 is built from 17 residues. CDR3 residues: CASSYGTSGRWADTQYF. For the CDR3, the DNA is TGCGCCAGCAGCTACGGGACTAGCGGGAGATGGGCAGATACGCAGTATTTT.

In this sample, this clone turned up once. The same CDR3 is also encoded by other DNA sequences in this sample. V usage is TRBV9 and J usage is TRBJ2-7; 7 nucleotides agree with TRBD2. Germline CDR1 SGDLS, CDR2 YYNGEE. Germline trimming cut 2 bases from V and 1 base from J; bases unmatched to any gene: 3. The CDR3 runs 14 residues. The CDR3 reads CASSVSSGSYEQYF. The CDR3 nucleotides read TGTGCCAGCAGCGTTTCTAGCGGATCCTACGAGCAGTACTTC.

The chain carries TRBV18 and TRBJ2-2, with no clear D. CDR1 is KGHSH, CDR2 LQKENI, per germline. Trimming shortened V by 3 bases and J by 0 bases, and 11 bases separated the two germline ends. This CDR3 is 16 amino acids long. CDR3 residues: CASSPRVGPNTGELFF. The DNA for the CDR3 is TGTGCCAGCTCACCCCGAGTGGGCCCGAACACCGGGGAGCTGTTTTTT.

The rearrangement uses TRBV19 and TRBJ2-3; 12 bases match TRBD1. The V gene's germline CDR1 is LNHDA and CDR2 SQIVND (reference sequence). V was clipped by 9 bases and J by 6 bases; unmatched bases: 19. This CDR3 has 18 amino acids. In DNA form, the CDR3 reads TGTGCCAGCTCTAGGGACAGGGGGCCTAGCGGGAGTTCGGATACGCAGTATTTT. This gives the protein CASSRDRGPSGSSDTQYF.

This clone showed up just once. CDR3 protein: CASSLVGGGTIIGGYTF. Written as DNA, the CDR3 is TGTGCCAGCAGCTTAGTGGGGGGCGGGACAATCATCGGAGGCTACACCTTC. The V call is TRBV7-2, the J call TRBJ1-2; the D gene is possibly TRBD1 (6 bases). From germline, CDR1 is SGHTA and CDR2 FQGNSA. CDR3 length: 17 amino acids. The V end was cut by 1 base, the J end by 8 bases, with 23 bases between.